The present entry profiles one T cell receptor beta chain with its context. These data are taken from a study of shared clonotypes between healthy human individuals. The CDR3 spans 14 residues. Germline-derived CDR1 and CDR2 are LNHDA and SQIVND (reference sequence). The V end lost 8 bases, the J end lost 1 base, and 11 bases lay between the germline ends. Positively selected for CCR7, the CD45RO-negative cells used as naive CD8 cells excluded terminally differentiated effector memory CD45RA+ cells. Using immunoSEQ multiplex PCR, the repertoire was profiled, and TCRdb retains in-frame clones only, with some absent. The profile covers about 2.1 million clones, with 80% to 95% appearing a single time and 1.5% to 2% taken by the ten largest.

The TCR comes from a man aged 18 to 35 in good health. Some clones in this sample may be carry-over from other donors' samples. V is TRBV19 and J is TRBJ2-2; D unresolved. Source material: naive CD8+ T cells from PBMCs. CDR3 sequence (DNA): TGTGCCAGTGCCTCGATTTTGAACACCGGGGAGCTGTTTTTT. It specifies CASASILNTGELFF.